This note documents a single T cell receptor beta chain sequence. The data stem from a study of blood T cells in healthy people across ages. The people who gave samples were healthy Caucasians from Russia, aged roughly 6 to 100. Alongside a J-beta primer mix, a sample-barcoded 5' primer served in a second PCR lasting about 6 to 11 cycles. Every molecule of cDNA carried a tag from a template-switch adaptor with 12 random nucleotides. Any given sample supplied a minimum of 3 million CDR3-containing paired-end reads. One entry per CDR3 protein results from TCRdb running MiXCR on the 5' RACE reads. The sample lists some 1.4 million distinct CDR3 sequences, roughly 45% occurring once. The CDR3 runs to 15 residues. The junction had 9 bases not matched to a gene; V was cut back by 5 bases and J by 3 bases. Germline V CDR1 and CDR2: SNHLY, FYNNEI.

This TCR was sampled from a young woman in good health. The chain is built from TRBV2 and TRBJ2-7; 8 bases fit TRBD2. The sample comprised blood. The DNA for the CDR3 is TGTGCCAGCAGTCCACTGCGGGGGGCCCACTACGAGCAGTACTTC. Protein product: CASSPLRGAHYEQYF.